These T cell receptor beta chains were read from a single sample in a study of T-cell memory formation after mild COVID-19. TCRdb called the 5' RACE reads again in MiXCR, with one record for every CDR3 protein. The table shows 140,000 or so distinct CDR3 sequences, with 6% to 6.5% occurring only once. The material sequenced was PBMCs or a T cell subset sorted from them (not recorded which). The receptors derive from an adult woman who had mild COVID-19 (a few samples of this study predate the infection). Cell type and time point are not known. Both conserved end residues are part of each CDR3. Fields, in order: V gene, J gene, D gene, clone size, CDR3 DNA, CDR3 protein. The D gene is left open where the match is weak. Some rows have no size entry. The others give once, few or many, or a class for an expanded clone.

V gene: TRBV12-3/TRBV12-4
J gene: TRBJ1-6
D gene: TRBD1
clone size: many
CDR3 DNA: TGTGCCAGCAGTTTTGAGGGGGCTAATTCACCCCTCCACTTT
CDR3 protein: CASSFEGANSPLHF

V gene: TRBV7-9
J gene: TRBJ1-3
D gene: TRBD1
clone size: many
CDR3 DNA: TGTGCCAGCAGCTTAAGGGGGCCCTCTGGAAACACCATATATTTT
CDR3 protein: CASSLRGPSGNTIYF

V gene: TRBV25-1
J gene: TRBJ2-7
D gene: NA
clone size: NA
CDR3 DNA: TGTGCCAGCAGTTCAGGGATCTCCTACGAGCAGTACTTC
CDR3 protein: CASSSGISYEQYF

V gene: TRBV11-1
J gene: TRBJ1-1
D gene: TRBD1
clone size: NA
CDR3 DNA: TGTGCCAGCAGCCCGGACAGGGGTAGGACTGAAGCTTTCTTT
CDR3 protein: CASSPDRGRTEAFF

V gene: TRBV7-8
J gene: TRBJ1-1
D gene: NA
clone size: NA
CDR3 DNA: TGTGCCAGCAGCGCTGACATGAACACTGAAGCTTTCTTT
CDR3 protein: CASSADMNTEAFF

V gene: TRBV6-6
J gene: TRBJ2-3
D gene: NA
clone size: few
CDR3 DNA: TGTGCCAGCAGATCCGAGGGGAACACAGATACGCAGTATTTT
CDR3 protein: CASRSEGNTDTQYF

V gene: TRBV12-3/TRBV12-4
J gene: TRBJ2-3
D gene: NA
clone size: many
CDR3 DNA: TGTGCCAGCAGTTTCGAGGGGACAGATACGCAGTATTTT
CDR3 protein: CASSFEGTDTQYF

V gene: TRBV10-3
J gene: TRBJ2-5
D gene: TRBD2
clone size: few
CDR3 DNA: TGTGCCATCAGTGCCCCCCGGACTAGCGGGGATACCCAAGAGACCCAGTACTTC
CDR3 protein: CAISAPRTSGDTQETQYF

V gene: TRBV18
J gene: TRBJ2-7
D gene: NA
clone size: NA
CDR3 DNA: TGTGCCAGCTCAGGCGGGATCTACCCCTACGAGCAGTACTTC
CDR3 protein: CASSGGIYPYEQYF

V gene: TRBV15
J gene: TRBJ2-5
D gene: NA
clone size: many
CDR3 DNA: TGTGCCACCAGCTTCCGGCGGGGTTACCAAGAGACCCAGTACTTC
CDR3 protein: CATSFRRGYQETQYF

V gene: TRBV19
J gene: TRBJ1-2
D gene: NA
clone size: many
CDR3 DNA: TGTGCCAGTAGTCCAGGGATCTATGGCTACACCTTC
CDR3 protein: CASSPGIYGYTF

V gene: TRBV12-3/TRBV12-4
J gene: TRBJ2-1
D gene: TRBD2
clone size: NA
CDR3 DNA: TGTGCCAGCAGCCGAACTGAAGCGGGAGAGCAGTTCTTC
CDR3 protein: CASSRTEAGEQFF

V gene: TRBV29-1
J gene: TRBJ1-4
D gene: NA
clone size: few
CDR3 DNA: TGCAGCGTAGTGAGGGGTTTTGGTGAAAAACTGTTTTTT
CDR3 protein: CSVVRGFGEKLFF

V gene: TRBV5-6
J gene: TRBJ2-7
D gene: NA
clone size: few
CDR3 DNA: TGTGCCAGCAGCTTGGTAAGGGGCGAGCAGTACTTC
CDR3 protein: CASSLVRGEQYF

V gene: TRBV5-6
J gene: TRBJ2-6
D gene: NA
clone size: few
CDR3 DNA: TGTGCCAGCAGCTCGCTGACGGTCTCTGGGGCCAACGTCCTGACTTTC
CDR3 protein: CASSSLTVSGANVLTF

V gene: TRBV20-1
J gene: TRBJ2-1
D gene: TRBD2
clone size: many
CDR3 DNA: TGCAGTGCTAGAGTAAGCAGCGGGGGGGCCGACCTCAAGGAGCAGTTCTTC
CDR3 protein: CSARVSSGGADLKEQFF

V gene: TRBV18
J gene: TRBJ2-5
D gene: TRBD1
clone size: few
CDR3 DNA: TGTGCCAGCTCACCCGGGACAGCGATGGGGGAGACCCAGTACTTC
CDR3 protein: CASSPGTAMGETQYF

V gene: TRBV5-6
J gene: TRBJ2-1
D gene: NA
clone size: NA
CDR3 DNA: TGTGCCAGCAGCTCTGGACATTCCCAGTTCTTC
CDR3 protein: CASSSGHSQFF

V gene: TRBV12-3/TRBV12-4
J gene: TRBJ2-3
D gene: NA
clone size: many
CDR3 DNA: TGTGCCAGCAGTTTAGGGGAGGCAGATACGCAGTATTTT
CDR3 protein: CASSLGEADTQYF

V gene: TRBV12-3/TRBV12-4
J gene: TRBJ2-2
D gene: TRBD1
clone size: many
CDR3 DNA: TGTGCCAGCAGTTGGGACAGGAGGTTCGCTGGGGAGCTGTTTTTT
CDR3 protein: CASSWDRRFAGELFF

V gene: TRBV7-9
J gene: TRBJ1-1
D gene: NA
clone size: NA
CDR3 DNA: TGTGCCAGCAGCCAACAGGGCCTCAACACTGAAGCTTTCTTT
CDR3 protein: CASSQQGLNTEAFF

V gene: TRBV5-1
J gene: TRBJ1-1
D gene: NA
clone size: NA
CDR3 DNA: TGCGCCAGCAGTTACGACAGGAACACTGAAGCTTTCTTT
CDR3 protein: CASSYDRNTEAFF

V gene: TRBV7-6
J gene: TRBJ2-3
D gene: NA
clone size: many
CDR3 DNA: TGTGCCAGCAGCTTTACAGGGGGGGGAGATACGCAGTATTTT
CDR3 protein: CASSFTGGGDTQYF

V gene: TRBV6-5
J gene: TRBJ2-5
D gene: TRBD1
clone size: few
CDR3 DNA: TGTGCCAGCAGTACCCGCAGGGGGCCCCAAGAGACCCAGTACTTC
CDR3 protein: CASSTRRGPQETQYF

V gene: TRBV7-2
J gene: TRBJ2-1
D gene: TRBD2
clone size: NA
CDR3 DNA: TGTGCCAGCAGCTTAGTCTCGACTAGCAGACTGGTGGGTGAGCAGTTCTTC
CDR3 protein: CASSLVSTSRLVGEQFF

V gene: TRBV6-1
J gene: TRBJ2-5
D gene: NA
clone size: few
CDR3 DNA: TGTGCCAGCAGTGAAGCGCTTCCGACTTATCTCCCGGAGACCCAGTACTTC
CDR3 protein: CASSEALPTYLPETQYF

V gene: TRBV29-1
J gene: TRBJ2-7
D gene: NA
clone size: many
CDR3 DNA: TGCAGCGTTGAAGACCCCCCGGGGTCCTACGAGCAGTACTTC
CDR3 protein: CSVEDPPGSYEQYF

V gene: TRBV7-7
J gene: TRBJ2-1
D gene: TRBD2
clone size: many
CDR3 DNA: TGTGCTAGCAGCGCGCAGGGACTAGCGGGTATCAATGAGCAGTTCTTC
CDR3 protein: CASSAQGLAGINEQFF

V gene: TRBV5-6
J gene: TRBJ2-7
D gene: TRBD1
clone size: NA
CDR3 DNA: TGTGCCAGCAGCTCCCTAGGACAGGCGATTCCTGTCGAGCAGTACTTC
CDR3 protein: CASSSLGQAIPVEQYF

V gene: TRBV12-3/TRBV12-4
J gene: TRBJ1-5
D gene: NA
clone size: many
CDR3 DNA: TGTGCCAGCAGTTTGTCTTTCGAACCCAATCAGCCCCAGCATTTT
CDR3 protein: CASSLSFEPNQPQHF

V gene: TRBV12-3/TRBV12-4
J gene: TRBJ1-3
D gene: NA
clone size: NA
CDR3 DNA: TGTGCCAGCACTTTACCCTGGGACGCCGGAAACACCATATATTTT
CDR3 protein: CASTLPWDAGNTIYF

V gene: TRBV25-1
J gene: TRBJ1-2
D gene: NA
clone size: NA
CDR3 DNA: TGTGCCAGCAGTGTTCCAGGGCTCGGAGGCTACACCTTC
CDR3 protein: CASSVPGLGGYTF

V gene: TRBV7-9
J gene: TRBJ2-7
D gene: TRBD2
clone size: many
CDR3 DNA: TGTGCCAGCAGCGGGAGGGACCGTCCCTACGAGCAGTACTTC
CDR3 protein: CASSGRDRPYEQYF

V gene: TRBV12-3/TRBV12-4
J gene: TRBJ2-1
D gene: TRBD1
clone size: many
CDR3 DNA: TGTGCCAGTCAAAAGACCGGGACAGGGTACAATGAGCAGTTCTTC
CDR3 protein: CASQKTGTGYNEQFF

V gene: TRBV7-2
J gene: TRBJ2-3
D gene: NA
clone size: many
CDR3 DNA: TGTGCCAGCAGCCGCCCGATGGTCCCTAGCACAGATACGCAGTATTTT
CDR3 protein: CASSRPMVPSTDTQYF